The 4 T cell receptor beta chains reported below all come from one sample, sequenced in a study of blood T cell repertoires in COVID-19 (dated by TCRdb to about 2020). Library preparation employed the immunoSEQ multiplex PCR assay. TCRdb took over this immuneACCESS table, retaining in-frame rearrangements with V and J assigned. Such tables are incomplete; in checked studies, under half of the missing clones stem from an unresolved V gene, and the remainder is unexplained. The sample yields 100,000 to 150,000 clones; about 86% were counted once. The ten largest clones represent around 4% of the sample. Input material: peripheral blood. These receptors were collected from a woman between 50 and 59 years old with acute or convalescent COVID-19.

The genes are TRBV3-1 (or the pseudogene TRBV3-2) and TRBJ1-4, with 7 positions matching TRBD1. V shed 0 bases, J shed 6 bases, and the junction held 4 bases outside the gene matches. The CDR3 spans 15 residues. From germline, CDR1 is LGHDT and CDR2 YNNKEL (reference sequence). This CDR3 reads CASSQEGQPYEKLFF. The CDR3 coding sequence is TGTGCCAGCAGCCAAGAGGGACAGCCTTATGAAAAACTGTTTTTT.

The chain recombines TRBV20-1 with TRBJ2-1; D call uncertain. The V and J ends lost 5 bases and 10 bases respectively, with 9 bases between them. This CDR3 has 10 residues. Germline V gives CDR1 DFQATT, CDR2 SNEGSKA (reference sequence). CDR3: CSALRQEQFF. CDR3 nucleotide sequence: TGCAGTGCTCTTAGACAAGAGCAGTTCTTC.

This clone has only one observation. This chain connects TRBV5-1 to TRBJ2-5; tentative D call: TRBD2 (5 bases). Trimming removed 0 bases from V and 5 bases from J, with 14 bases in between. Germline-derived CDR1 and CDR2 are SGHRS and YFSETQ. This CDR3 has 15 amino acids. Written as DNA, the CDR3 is TGCGCCAGCAGCTTGGCCTTGGCTAGCTTGGAGACCCAGTACTTC. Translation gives CASSLALASLETQYF.

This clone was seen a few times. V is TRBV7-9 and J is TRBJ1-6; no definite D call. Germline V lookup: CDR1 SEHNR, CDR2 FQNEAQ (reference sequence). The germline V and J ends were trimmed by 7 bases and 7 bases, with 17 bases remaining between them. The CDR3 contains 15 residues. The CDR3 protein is CASIPTDGKNSPLHF. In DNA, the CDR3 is TGTGCCAGCATCCCAACGGACGGGAAAAATTCACCCCTCCACTTT. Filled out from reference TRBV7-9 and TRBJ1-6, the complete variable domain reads DTGVSQNPRHKITKRGQNVTFRCDPISEHNRLYWYRQTLGQGPEFLTYFQNEAQLEKSRLLSDRFSAERPKGSFSTLEIQRTEQGDSAMYLCASIPTDGKNSPLHFGNGTRLTVT.